This entry is about one TCR beta chain. Its antigen is undetermined. These data are taken from a study of neoadjuvant anti-PD-1 for oral cavity cancer. Findings and limits, study-wide: Higher pretreatment Treg/Th17 ratios tracked higher pretreatment blood clonality. Expansion of preexisting intratumoral clones was suggested to aid response.

Two replicates per tumor sample, mostly from around 4.8 ug of genomic DNA. TCRdb's copy holds only in-frame clones and misses some; the assay was immunoSEQ multiplex PCR. The sample has around 11,000 clones, more than 45% seen once. CDR1 is LGHNA and CDR2 is YSLEER in the germline V gene. Trimming shortened V by 0 bases and J by 4 bases, and 12 bases separated the two germline ends. The CDR3 contains 16 residues. This clonotype was sampled from a person between 35 and 79 years old with oral cavity squamous cell carcinoma. The rearrangement links TRBV4-3 to TRBJ2-2; tentatively, D is TRBD1 or TRBD2 (6 bases each). This specimen consisted of tumor tissue, obtained before nivolumab (anti-PD-1) treatment. CDR3 loop: CASSQERGASTGELFF. Written as DNA, the CDR3 is TGCGCCAGCAGCCAAGAGAGGGGGGCGAGCACCGGGGAGCTGTTTTTT.